The 22 T cell receptor beta chains below all came from one sample that was sequenced in a study of CD8 T cells in ankylosing spondylitis. TCRdb reprocessed the 5' RACE reads with MiXCR, giving one entry per CDR3 protein. In the table there are 200,000 to 300,000 distinct CDR3 sequences, around 7.8% of which are singletons. The specimen sequenced was blood, either unsorted or a sorted T cell fraction (not recorded which). The receptors derive from a male donor with ankylosing spondylitis or in good health (not recorded which).

This clonotype was counted many times. The chain couples TRBV5-1 to TRBJ2-5; TRBD2 aligns across 12 bases. The CDR3 length is 14 residues. Germline V gene data show CDR1 as SGHRS and CDR2 as YFSETQ. The junction had 4 bases not matched to a gene; V was cut back by 4 bases and J by 6 bases. The chain's CDR3 is CASSLTSGSQTQYF. The CDR3 DNA reads TGCGCCAGCAGCCTGACTAGCGGGAGTCAGACCCAGTACTTC. Together with reference TRBV5-1 and TRBJ2-5, the CDR3 gives the full variable domain: KAGVTQTPRYLIKTRGQQVTLSCSPISGHRSVSWYQQTPGQGLQFLFEYFSETQRNKGNFPGRFSGRQFSNSRSEMNVSTLELGDSALYLCASSLTSGSQTQYFGPGTRLLVL.

This clonotype has a count of ten or more. This chain links TRBV20-1 with TRBJ1-2; TRBD1 agrees at 9 bases. The junction had 6 bases not matched to a gene; V was cut back by 0 bases and J by 7 bases. Germline V CDR1 and CDR2: DFQATT, SNEGSKA (reference sequence). The CDR3 loop spans 14 amino acids. The CDR3 reads CSARDSGQGGGYTF. CDR3 DNA: TGCAGTGCTAGAGACTCGGGACAGGGAGGTGGCTACACCTTC.

This clonotype has at least ten counts. CDR3 residues: CSARGQGENNEQFF. The CDR3 coding sequence is TGCAGTGCTAGAGGACAGGGGGAAAACAATGAGCAGTTCTTC. V gene TRBV20-1 combines with J gene TRBJ2-1, with 9 bases matching TRBD1. Trimming cost V 1 base and J 5 bases; bases outside gene matches: 3. From germline, CDR1 is DFQATT and CDR2 SNEGSKA (reference sequence). This CDR3 spans 14 amino acids.

This clonotype was counted ten times or more. The chain carries TRBV20-1 and TRBJ2-1; no clear D. The CDR3 is 14 amino acids. From germline, CDR1 is DFQATT and CDR2 SNEGSKA (reference sequence). Trimming cost V 3 bases and J 0 bases, with 9 bases left between them. The CDR3: CSASDLSSYNEQFF. The CDR3 coding sequence is TGCAGTGCTAGTGACTTGTCCTCCTACAATGAGCAGTTCTTC.

This clonotype was seen ten or more times. The chain carries TRBV11-2 and TRBJ2-7; D may be TRBD1 (5 bases). Trimming stripped 5 bases from V and 1 base from J, with 27 bases between. CDR3 length: 19 amino acids. Germline assignment: CDR1 SGHAT and CDR2 FQNNGV. The CDR3 DNA reads as TGTGCCAGCAGCGCACGGCCGTTGACGAACAGGTGGGGATCCTACGAGCAGTACTTC. Its protein is CASSARPLTNRWGSYEQYF.

The table lists this clonotype with many counts. The rearrangement uses TRBV5-5 and TRBJ2-7; D is unclear. The germline V gene has CDR1 SGHKS and CDR2 YYEKEE (reference sequence). Trimming shortened V by 4 bases and J by 3 bases, and 11 bases separated the two germline ends. The CDR3 is 13 residues long. The CDR3 protein is CASSPFGSYEQYF. The CDR3 DNA reads TGTGCCAGCAGCCCGTTTGGCAGCTACGAGCAGTACTTC. Full variable domain (outside the CDR3, taken from reference TRBV5-5 and TRBJ2-7): DAGVTQSPTHLIKTRGQQVTLRCSPISGHKSVSWYQQVLGQGPQFIFQYYEKEERGRGNFPDRFSARQFPNYSSELNVNALLLGDSALYLCASSPFGSYEQYFGPGTRLTVT.

J is TRBJ1-6 and V is TRBV4-2; D remains unclear. Per the germline V gene, CDR1 is LGHNA and CDR2 is YNFKEQ. Trimming cost V 0 bases and J 5 bases, with 11 bases left between them. The CDR3 extends over 16 amino acids. CDR3 sequence reads: CASSQDRNSNNSPLHF. DNA of the CDR3: TGTGCCAGCAGCCAAGATCGTAACAGCAATAATTCACCCCTCCACTTT.

This clonotype was seen ten or more times. The chain combines TRBV20-1 with TRBJ2-3; 8 nucleotides line up with TRBD1. The J segment lost 3 bases and the V segment lost 0 bases, leaving 5 bases of the junction unmatched. Germline lookup yields CDR1 DFQATT and CDR2 SNEGSKA (reference sequence). CDR3 length: 15 residues. The CDR3 nucleotides are TGCAGTGCTAGAGACCCGACAGGGGCGACAGATACGCAGTATTTT. Translation: CSARDPTGATDTQYF.

This clonotype was seen at least ten times. The gene calls are TRBV4-3 and TRBJ2-1, with D maybe TRBD2 (6 bases). V lost 1 base, J lost 8 bases, and 12 bases lay in between. CDR1 LGHNA and CDR2 YSLEER come from the germline V gene. The CDR3 consists of 14 residues. In DNA form, the CDR3 reads TGCGCCAGCAGCCAAGCCGGGAGAAGCCATGAGCAGTTCTTC. It translates to CASSQAGRSHEQFF.

In its sample, this clonotype was seen a few times. J is TRBJ2-1 and V is TRBV30; D gene unclear. CDR1 and CDR2 (germline): GTSNPN, SVGIG (reference sequence). The CDR3 spans 13 residues. Deletions cut 1 base from V and 3 bases from J, with 7 bases between. The CDR3 DNA reads as TGTGCCTGGAGTGAAGGAAACTACAATGAGCAGTTCTTC. This gives the protein CAWSEGNYNEQFF.

The table lists this clonotype with many counts. This chain connects TRBV3-1 to TRBJ2-7; no clear D gene. CDR3 length: 16 amino acids. Per germline, CDR1 LGHDT and CDR2 YNNKEL (reference sequence). Trimming cost V 1 base and J 3 bases, with 16 bases left between them. The CDR3 loop is CASSQGSSDFRYEQYF. CDR3 nucleotide sequence: TGTGCCAGCAGCCAAGGCTCCAGCGACTTCCGCTACGAGCAGTACTTC.

This clonotype was counted many times. This chain connects TRBV6-4 to TRBJ2-1; D uncertain. The CDR3 is made up of 14 amino acids. V lost 3 bases and J 5 bases, leaving 11 bases between the germline ends. Germline V gene lookup returns CDR1 MRHNA and CDR2 SNTAGT. The CDR3 reads CASSESDSHNEQFF. As DNA, the CDR3 is TGTGCCAGCAGTGAATCCGACTCGCACAATGAGCAGTTCTTC.

V gene TRBV7-2 combines with J gene TRBJ2-4, with D possibly TRBD2 on 6 matching bases. Germline V gives CDR1 SGHTA, CDR2 FQGNSA. V lost 5 bases and J 0 bases, leaving 11 bases between the germline ends. The CDR3 sequence is 15 residues long. DNA for the CDR3: TGTGCCAGCAGCACGGCGGGGATAGCCAAAAACATTCAGTACTTC. Translating it yields CASSTAGIAKNIQYF.

This clonotype has ten or more counts. The chain joins TRBV30 to TRBJ1-1, with 8 bases aligning to TRBD1. V trimming: 1 base; J trimming: 11 bases; junction bases outside the gene matches: 12. The CDR3 sequence is 14 residues long. Per the germline V gene, CDR1 is GTSNPN and CDR2 is SVGIG (reference sequence). The CDR3 coding sequence is TGTGCCTGGAGTGACTACCGACAGGGGAGTAGCGCTTTCTTT. Protein product: CAWSDYRQGSSAFF.

The chain has TRBV20-1 and TRBJ2-1; D is possibly TRBD2 (6 bases). In germline, CDR1 is DFQATT, CDR2 SNEGSKA (reference sequence). The CDR3 has 12 residues. Trimming removed 6 bases at V and 9 bases at J, with 15 bases between. DNA of the CDR3: TGCAGTGCATTGGAGGGCCTCAGTGAGCAGTTCTTC. Amino acid sequence: CSALEGLSEQFF.

This clonotype was found many times. The gene calls are TRBV11-2 and TRBJ2-3; TRBD2 agrees at 14 bases. Trimming at V came to 4 bases and at J to 3 bases, leaving 18 bases not matched to a gene. The CDR3 totals 21 residues. Germline assignment: CDR1 SGHAT and CDR2 FQNNGV. DNA of the CDR3: TGTGCCAGCAGCTCAGTTCAAAGACTAGCGGGAGGGCCGCTAAGGACAGATACGCAGTATTTT. This translates into CASSSVQRLAGGPLRTDTQYF.

This clonotype was recorded a few times. The rearrangement joins TRBV6-6 to TRBJ2-7, with D unclear. The V gene lost 4 bases and the J gene lost 3 bases, with 10 bases spanning the gap. CDR1 MNHNY and CDR2 SVGAGI come from the germline V gene (reference sequence). The CDR3 extends over 13 amino acids. CDR3 DNA: TGTGCCAGCAGTTCGTGGAAGGACTACGAGCAGTACTTC. Translation: CASSSWKDYEQYF.

Comments on this clonotype: This may be a read error, as it is one base from a much larger clone. The chain has TRBV20-1 and TRBJ1-6; D remains unclear. There are 13 residues in the CDR3. The germline gives CDR1 DFQATT, CDR2 SNEGSKA (reference sequence). The CDR3 bases are TGCAGTGCTAGAGAACAGAATAATTCACCCTTCCACTTT. The encoded protein is CSAREQNNSPFHF.

This clonotype was seen at least ten times. The chain uses TRBV28 and TRBJ2-1; 7 bases agree with TRBD2. V trimming: 6 bases; J trimming: 0 bases; junction bases outside the gene matches: 8. CDR1 MDHEN and CDR2 SYDVKM come from the germline V gene. The CDR3 spans 16 residues. The CDR3 here is CASRESGTSSYNEQFF. Here the CDR3 DNA reads TGTGCCAGCAGAGAAAGCGGGACGAGCTCCTACAATGAGCAGTTCTTC.

This clonotype came up many times. This sequence joins TRBV2 and TRBJ2-3; 10 bases are shared with TRBD2. This CDR3 has 20 amino acids. The ends lost 0 bases at V and 3 bases at J; junction bases unmatched: 15. Germline CDR1 SNHLY, CDR2 FYNNEI. CDR3 in amino acids: CASSEAVAGGPIGRTDTQYF. Here the CDR3 DNA reads TGTGCCAGCAGTGAAGCGGTAGCGGGAGGCCCAATTGGGAGAACAGATACGCAGTATTTT.

As concerns this clonotype: A much larger clone differs by one base, so this may be a read error. This chain connects TRBV20-1 to TRBJ1-2; possibly TRBD1 for D (5 bases). CDR3 size: 12 residues. Germline loops: CDR1 DFQATT, CDR2 SNEGSKA (reference sequence). DNA for the CDR3: TGCAGTGCTAGTTTTAGGGACTATGGCTACCCCTTC. Translating gives CSASFRDYGYPF.

This clonotype was counted a few times. The chain is built from TRBV18 and TRBJ1-3; a possible D gene is TRBD1 (5 bases). Germline V gives CDR1 KGHSH, CDR2 LQKENI. The CDR3 is 14 residues long. V lost 3 bases to trimming and J lost 0 bases, with 6 bases between them. CDR3 sequence reads: CASSPGTSGNTIYF. In nucleotides, the CDR3 is TGTGCCAGCTCACCCGGGACCTCTGGAAACACCATATATTTT.